The table lists the clone carrying this T cell receptor beta chain with many counts. Germline V gives CDR1 SGHRS, CDR2 YFSETQ. The CDR3 has 15 residues. V lost 4 bases and J lost 0; bases outside the gene matches: 1. These data belong to a study of T cells in Graves' hyperthyroidism and ophthalmopathy. It was RNA transcripts that yielded the amplified TCR beta CDR3 regions. HTBI primers were the set used in a first-round RT-PCR of the TCR CDR3. A single record per CDR3 protein comes from TCRdb applying MiXCR to the multiplex PCR reads. The top ten clones hold roughly 19% of a sample with 450,000 to 700,000 distinct CDR3 sequences, 35% to 55% of them seen once.

The specimen was peripheral blood or thyroid tissue (not recorded which). The chain couples TRBV5-1 to TRBJ2-2, with 9 nucleotides matching TRBD2. The sequence was obtained from an adult woman with Graves' disease, either hyperthyroidism or ophthalmopathy (not recorded which). The CDR3 bases are TGCGCCAGCAGCCCTAGCGGGACGAACACCGGGGAGCTGTTTTTT. Translation: CASSPSGTNTGELFF. Full variable domain (outside the CDR3, taken from reference TRBV5-1 and TRBJ2-2): KAGVTQTPRYLIKTRGQQVTLSCSPISGHRSVSWYQQTPGQGLQFLFEYFSETQRNKGNFPGRFSGRQFSNSRSEMNVSTLELGDSALYLCASSPSGTNTGELFFGEGSRLTVL.